The 18 T cell receptor beta chains given below trace back to one sample, sequenced in a study of cytomegalovirus exposure and HLA in healthy donors. The PCR contained 60 Vbeta and 13 Jbeta primers. Data came from immunoSEQ multiplex PCR; TCRdb stores just in-frame clones and leaves some out. The table has approximately 150,000 clones, around 80% seen once. Sequenced sample: PBMCs. The origin of the receptors is a man aged 35 to 55 in good health and CMV-seronegative.

The chain links TRBV9 to TRBJ2-7, with D possibly matching TRBD1 (5 bases). V was shortened by 0 bases and J by 0 bases, with 10 bases between the two germline ends. Germline CDR1 reads SGDLS; CDR2 reads YYNGEE. This CDR3 is 15 amino acids long. The CDR3 region has the DNA TGTGCCAGCAGCGTAGCGGCAGGGATCTCCTACGAGCAGTACTTC. Its translation: CASSVAAGISYEQYF.

V gene TRBV5-1 combines with J gene TRBJ2-7; D possibly corresponds to TRBD1 (5 bases). The V gene lost 3 bases and the J gene lost 3 bases, with 19 bases spanning the gap. This CDR3 has 16 residues. Germline V gene sequence: CDR1 SGHRS, CDR2 YFSETQ. CDR3 bases: TGCGCCAGCAGCTCCGCCCAGGGTAGGGCCGGCTACGAGCAGTACTTC. Amino acid sequence: CASSSAQGRAGYEQYF.

The chain couples TRBV7-6 to TRBJ1-6, with D uncertain. With 7 bases removed from V and 6 bases from J, the gap between germline ends came to 16 bases. The CDR3 spans 15 residues. Germline values: CDR1 SGHVS, CDR2 FNYEAQ. The chain's CDR3 is CASTLTDAANSPLHF. The DNA for the CDR3 is TGTGCCAGCACCCTAACAGACGCCGCTAATTCACCCCTCCACTTT.

The V and J genes are TRBV7-2 and TRBJ1-5; 8 bases are shared with TRBD1. Germline CDR1 is SGHTA and CDR2 is FQGNSA. The CDR3 spans 13 residues. The J segment lost 5 bases and the V segment lost 8 bases, leaving 5 bases of the junction unmatched. The DNA of the CDR3 is TGTGCCAGCGGTTTACAGGGGGATCAGCCCCAGCATTTT. Its protein product is CASGLQGDQPQHF.

The J gene is TRBJ2-1, the V gene TRBV7-2, with D possibly TRBD2 on 5 matching bases. V was clipped by 2 bases and J by 1 base, with 15 bases between them. The CDR3 totals 17 residues. Germline loops: CDR1 SGHTA, CDR2 FQGNSA. This CDR3 is CASSLRTGISSYNEQFF. The CDR3 nucleotides are TGTGCCAGCAGCTTACGAACGGGGATATCATCCTACAATGAGCAGTTCTTC.

The chain is built from TRBV28 and TRBJ1-6; no reliable D call. CDR1 MDHEN and CDR2 SYDVKM come from the germline V gene. There are 16 residues in the CDR3. V shed 4 bases and J shed 9 bases, with 19 bases lying between them. In nucleotides, the CDR3 is TGTGCCAGCAGTTCCCCCCCCGGTAGTGAGGGTTCACCCCTCCACTTT. It encodes CASSSPPGSEGSPLHF.

The chain employs TRBV6-5 and TRBJ2-7; the D gene is possibly TRBD1 (6 bases). Germline V CDR1 and CDR2: MNHEY, SVGAGI. Deletions cut 6 bases from V and 1 base from J, with 13 bases between. The CDR3 covers 14 residues. The CDR3 DNA reads as TGTGCCAGCAGCACGGGACACTCTTCCTACGAGCAGTACTTC. It encodes CASSTGHSSYEQYF.

The rearrangement uses TRBV4-1 and TRBJ1-2; D is unclear. Trimming left V 0 bases short and J 2 bases short, with 10 bases between. Germline CDR1 and CDR2: MGHRA and YSYEKL. This CDR3 is built from 15 residues. CDR3 sequence: CASSQDLRQNYGYTF. CDR3 DNA: TGCGCCAGCAGCCAAGATCTTCGCCAGAACTATGGCTACACCTTC.

The rearrangement uses TRBV6-1 and TRBJ1-1; TRBD1 is a possible D gene (5 bases). V gave up 5 bases and J gave up 8 bases, with 12 bases separating them. The CDR3 runs to 12 residues. Germline V gene data show CDR1 as MNHNS and CDR2 as SASEGT. The DNA of the CDR3 is TGTGCCAGCAGTCCCTCTGCAGGGGAAGCTTTCTTT. Its translation is CASSPSAGEAFF.

This chain uses TRBV5-6 with TRBJ1-2; TRBD1 aligns across 10 bases. After removal of 4 bases from V and 4 bases from J, the junction contained 7 bases not matched to a gene. The CDR3 is 15 residues long. From germline, CDR1 is SGHDT and CDR2 YYEEEE. Here the CDR3 reads CASSAGGQGFYGYTF. The CDR3 nucleotides are TGTGCCAGCAGCGCGGGGGGACAGGGGTTCTATGGCTACACCTTC.

The CDR3 here is CASSLNFSPLHF. The DNA of the CDR3 is TGTGCCAGCAGCTTAAATTTTTCGCCCCTCCACTTT. The chain employs TRBV7-9 and TRBJ1-6, with no clear D. Germline V CDR1 and CDR2: SEHNR, FQNEAQ (reference sequence). Trimming took off 2 bases at V and 13 bases at J, with 9 bases between the two ends. The CDR3 sequence is 12 residues long. Full variable domain (missing parts from reference TRBV7-9 and TRBJ1-6): DTGVSQNPRHKITKRGQNVTFRCDPISEHNRLYWYRQTLGQGPEFLTYFQNEAQLEKSRLLSDRFSAERPKGSFSTLEIQRTEQGDSAMYLCASSLNFSPLHFGNGTRLTVT.

The V and J genes are TRBV5-1 and TRBJ1-3, with D possibly being TRBD1 (5 bases). The ends were cut back, 0 bases at V and 0 bases at J, with 16 bases in the middle. The CDR3 contains 18 residues. Germline CDR1 is SGHRS and CDR2 is YFSETQ. The CDR3: CASSLGPQGSGSGNTIYF. The CDR3 nucleotides are TGCGCCAGCAGCTTGGGCCCCCAGGGTTCAGGCTCTGGAAACACCATATATTTT.

The chain uses TRBV7-2 and TRBJ2-7, with TRBD2 matching 8 bases. V shed 2 bases, J shed 4 bases, and the junction held 7 bases outside the gene matches. The CDR3 consists of 15 residues. Germline CDR1 is SGHTA and CDR2 is FQGNSA. CDR3 DNA sequence: TGTGCCAGCAGCTTAAGTTGGAGCGGGGGATACGAGCAGTACTTC. The encoded protein is CASSLSWSGGYEQYF.

The CDR3 is CSARWGEGTSTGELFF. The CDR3 region has the DNA TGCAGCGCTCGATGGGGGGAAGGGACGAGTACCGGGGAGCTGTTTTTT. The genes are TRBV29-1 and TRBJ2-2, with D maybe TRBD2 (6 bases). Germline V lookup: CDR1 SQVTM, CDR2 ANQGSEA. V gave up 7 bases and J gave up 5 bases, with 23 bases separating them. The CDR3 loop spans 16 amino acids.

This clone appeared a few times. The rearrangement uses TRBV29-1 and TRBJ2-7; D is unresolved. V was cut by 2 bases and J by 2 bases, with 10 bases left in between. CDR3 length: 13 amino acids. Per germline, CDR1 SQVTM and CDR2 ANQGSEA. CDR3 amino acids: CSVESRITYEQYF. The DNA of the CDR3 is TGCAGCGTTGAAAGCAGGATAACCTACGAGCAGTACTTC.

V gene TRBV15 combines with J gene TRBJ2-7; no clear D. CDR3 size: 15 residues. CDR1 is LNHNV and CDR2 is YYDKDF in the germline V gene (reference sequence). V dropped 1 base and J dropped 3 bases, with 13 bases sitting between them. The DNA for the CDR3 is TGTGCCACCAGCAGAGGACAAGGCTACTTCTACGAGCAGTACTTC. As protein: CATSRGQGYFYEQYF.

The chain employs TRBV4-2 and TRBJ2-2, with a possible D match to TRBD2 (7 bases). This CDR3 has 15 amino acids. The germline V gene encodes CDR1 LGHNA and CDR2 YNFKEQ. Between the trimmed V and J ends, which lost 1 base and 5 bases, there was a span of 11 bases. This chain's CDR3 is CASSQVGGATGELFF. CDR3 coding DNA: TGTGCCAGCAGCCAAGTAGGGGGGGCGACCGGGGAGCTGTTTTTT.

This rearrangement joins TRBV27 to TRBJ2-7; D is possibly TRBD2 (5 bases). This CDR3 region has 14 residues. V lost 3 bases and J 0 bases, leaving 9 bases between the germline ends. The V gene's germline CDR1 is MNHEY and CDR2 SMNVEV (reference sequence). The CDR3 nucleotides read TGTGCCAGCAGTTTCGGTCGGGACTCCTACGAGCAGTACTTC. Protein sequence: CASSFGRDSYEQYF.